Detailed here is one T cell receptor beta chain. Its antigen is currently not known. Base-call qualities are not available, and no considerably larger clone is one nucleotide away. The record originates from a study of identifying expanded T cells in peripheral blood (dated by TCRdb to about 2019). Describing the broader study: Four technical replicates, made by sequencing separate aliquots from the same pool of genomic DNA, were compared pairwise.

TCRbeta CDR3 regions were profiled by bias-controlled multiplex PCR amplification of genomic DNA with the immunoSEQ Assay. The authors' pipeline ran thus. The absolute abundance of each unique TCRbeta CDR3 region was quantified after sequences were collapsed and filtered. Two models were used to test differential abundance: a binomial model (Fisher-equivalent) and a beta-binomial model that adds time-dependent variance fitted from healthy donors. Any clone with fewer than 5 combined templates was excluded, and a clone was called differentially abundant if its Benjamini-Hochberg FDR was below 0.01. In the beta-binomial model, variance was expressed as a function of the total template count across the two samples, in the form v = (b*log(k)+a)^2. As stored in TCRdb, this immuneACCESS dataset retains in-frame rearrangements with V and J assigned. A fraction of the clones does not appear; measured against another copy, unresolved V genes explain less than half of the discrepancy, and the remainder lacks a known reason. V, J and clone size were drawn from that table, and D and trimming were deduced from the DNA. Counted in this sample were fewer than 85,000 clones; about 88% of them appeared once. The ten largest clonotypes hold 2.8% of the sample.

No immune events such as infections were documented for the healthy donors during the collection period. Time-dependent variance in a beta-binomial model of T-cell clone differential abundance was calibrated using healthy-donor blood repertoires as a training cohort. The training cohort included around 10 healthy donors, of whom 3 were female and 7 were male. The donors were between roughly 25 and 70 years old, with an average age of about 40 years. Obtained from a commercial supplier, whole blood was collected from each healthy donor at three time points set around two weeks apart. For immunosequencing, genomic DNA was extracted from whole blood that had not been sorted. Beyond this particular receptor, the publication reports: The binomial model flagged 0.9 to 1.5 differentially abundant clones between technical replicates but 15 to 17 over roughly two weeks and over 18 over about 4 weeks. In all healthy donors, the variance in clone template counts between samples taken two weeks apart rose significantly as total template count increased. The authors expected that over much longer intervals, such as months to years, biological variance in healthy repertoires might increase even further. Both the number of clones called differentially abundant and the false-positive rate were significantly reduced by the beta-binomial model across all healthy-donor time intervals.

V sheds 3 bases and J sheds 3 bases, leaving 8 bases between their ends. Its CDR3 holds 13 amino acids, cysteine through phenylalanine. The read is trimmed to its CDR3 DNA, 39 bases read in frame from base 1. The germline V gene yields SGHAT for CDR1 and FQNNGV for CDR2. Sequenced sample: blood. This clonotype was obtained from a person between 18 and 75 years old in good health. In this chain, TRBV11-2 is recombined with TRBJ1-1, with no confident D gene call. At the DNA level, the sequence is TGTGCCAGCAGCTTCGGAGGAGACACTGAAGCTTTCTTT. It is translated as CASSFGGDTEAFF. With the portions outside the CDR3 filled from the reference TRBV11-2 and TRBJ1-1 genes, the complete variable region becomes EAGVAQSPRYKIIEKRQSVAFWCNPISGHATLYWYQQILGQGPKLLIQFQNNGVVDDSQLPKDRFSAERLKGVDSTLKIQPAKLEDSAVYLCASSFGGDTEAFFGQGTRLTVV.